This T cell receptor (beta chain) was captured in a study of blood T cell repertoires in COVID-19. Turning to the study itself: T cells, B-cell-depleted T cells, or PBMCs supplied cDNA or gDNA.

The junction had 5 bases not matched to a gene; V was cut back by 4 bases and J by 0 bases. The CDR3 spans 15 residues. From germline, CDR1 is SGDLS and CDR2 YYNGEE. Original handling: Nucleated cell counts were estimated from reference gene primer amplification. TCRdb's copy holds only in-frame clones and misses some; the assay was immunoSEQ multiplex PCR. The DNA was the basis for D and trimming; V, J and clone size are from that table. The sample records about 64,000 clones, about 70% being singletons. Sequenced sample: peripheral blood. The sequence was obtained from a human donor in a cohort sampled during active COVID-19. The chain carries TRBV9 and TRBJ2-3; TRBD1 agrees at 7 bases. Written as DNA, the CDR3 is TGTGCCAGCAGCTCCGGGACAGATAGCACAGATACGCAGTATTTT. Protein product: CASSSGTDSTDTQYF.